The 9 T cell receptor beta chains below come from one sample, sequenced in a study of CD8+ T cells in alopecia areata. cDNA prepared by RNA extraction and subsequent reverse transcription served as the template for sequencing. Profiled with immunoSEQ multiplex PCR; TCRdb holds only in-frame clones, not every one. Of 150,000 or so clones listed, around 86% are singletons. This material consisted of CD8+ T cells sorted from blood, taken at week 0. These receptors all come from a human donor with alopecia areata.

V usage is TRBV19 and J usage is TRBJ2-5, with 7 bases fitting TRBD2. There are 15 residues in the CDR3. Trimming took 6 bases from V and 1 from J; bases not matched to a gene: 8. CDR1 and CDR2 (germline): LNHDA, SQIVND (reference sequence). The CDR3 is CASSGGITAQETQYF. In nucleotides, the CDR3 is TGTGCCAGTAGCGGGGGGATTACGGCCCAAGAGACCCAGTACTTC. Full variable domain (remainder filled in from reference TRBV19 and TRBJ2-5): DGGITQSPKYLFRKEGQNVTLSCEQNLNHDAMYWYRQDPGQGLRLIYYSQIVNDFQKGDIAEGYSVSREKKESFPLTVTSAQKNPTAFYLCASSGGITAQETQYFGPGTRLLVL.

This chain uses TRBV27 with TRBJ2-1; D gene ambiguous. Germline V gives CDR1 MNHEY, CDR2 SMNVEV (reference sequence). V lost 5 bases and J lost 7, with 12 bases in between. This CDR3 comprises 13 residues. The CDR3 region is CASSPYSWNEQFF. The DNA of the CDR3 is TGTGCCAGCAGTCCCTACTCTTGGAATGAGCAGTTCTTC.

V usage is TRBV7-9 and J usage is TRBJ2-7, with D perhaps assigned TRBD1 or TRBD2 (6 bases each). Germline lookup yields CDR1 SEHNR and CDR2 FQNEAQ (reference sequence). The CDR3 is 16 residues long. The V and J ends lost 4 bases and 2 bases respectively, with 18 bases between them. The CDR3: CASSSEPGGQTYEQYF. CDR3 DNA sequence: TGTGCCAGCAGCTCGGAGCCTGGGGGGCAAACCTACGAGCAGTACTTC.

The rearrangement uses TRBV4-1 and TRBJ2-7; D not certain. The germline gives CDR1 MGHRA, CDR2 YSYEKL. The CDR3 contains 12 residues. Trimming pared 1 base from V and 6 bases from J, leaving 7 bases between. The CDR3 reads CASSQAVGEQYF. CDR3 nucleotides: TGCGCCAGCAGCCAAGCGGTAGGCGAGCAGTACTTC.

In its sample, this clone was seen once. The CDR3 is CASSLAPHPEAFF. DNA of the CDR3: TGTGCCAGCAGCTTAGCCCCTCACCCTGAAGCTTTCTTT. The chain carries TRBV7-2 and TRBJ1-1; D gene unclear. Germline V gene data show CDR1 as SGHTA and CDR2 as FQGNSA. The length of the CDR3 is 13 residues. Deletions cut 0 bases from V and 6 bases from J, with 8 bases between.

The J gene is TRBJ1-1, the V gene TRBV29-1; no reliable D call. Germline values: CDR1 SQVTM, CDR2 ANQGSEA. The germline V and J ends were trimmed by 3 bases and 2 bases, with 7 bases remaining between them. This CDR3 has 12 amino acids. CDR3 residues: CSVDTYNTEAFF. The CDR3 DNA reads TGCAGCGTTGACACGTATAACACTGAAGCTTTCTTT.

J is TRBJ2-1 and V is TRBV6-5; D may be TRBD1 or TRBD2 (6 bases each). Trimming cost V 10 bases and J 15 bases, with 22 bases left between them. The V gene's germline CDR1 is MNHEY and CDR2 SVGAGI. This CDR3 region has 12 residues. The CDR3 nucleotides are TGTGCCATCGCCGAATTGGGGGGCCCCCCGTTCTTC. Translation gives CAIAELGGPPFF.

The chain couples TRBV11-2 to TRBJ2-7; unclear D gene. Germline CDR1 and CDR2: SGHAT and FQNNGV. CDR3 length: 11 residues. Between the trimmed V and J ends, which lost 1 base and 5 bases, there was a span of 3 bases. CDR3 sequence reads: CASSLADEQYF. In nucleotides, the CDR3 is TGTGCCAGCAGCTTAGCAGACGAGCAGTACTTC.

This clone was found once. V gene TRBV7-2 combines with J gene TRBJ1-1, with TRBD1 identical over 8 bases. The CDR3 extends over 14 amino acids. V lost 11 bases and J lost 1; bases outside the gene matches: 9. CDR1 and CDR2 (germline): SGHTA, FQGNSA. In nucleotides, the CDR3 is TGTGCCTTCAGGACAGGGAAGGGGAACACTGAAGCTTTCTTT. It translates to CAFRTGKGNTEAFF.